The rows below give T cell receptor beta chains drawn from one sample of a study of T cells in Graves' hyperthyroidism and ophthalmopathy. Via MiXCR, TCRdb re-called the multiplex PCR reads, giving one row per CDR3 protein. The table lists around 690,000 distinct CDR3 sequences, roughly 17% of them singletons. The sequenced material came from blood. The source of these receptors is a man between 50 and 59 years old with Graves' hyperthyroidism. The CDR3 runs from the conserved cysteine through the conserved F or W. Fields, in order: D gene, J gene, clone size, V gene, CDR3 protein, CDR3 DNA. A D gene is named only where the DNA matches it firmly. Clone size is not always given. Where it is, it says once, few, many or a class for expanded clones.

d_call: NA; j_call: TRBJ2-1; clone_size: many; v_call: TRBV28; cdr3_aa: CASSFSIYNEQFF; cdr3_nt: TGTGCCAGCAGTTTTTCCATATACAATGAGCAGTTCTTC
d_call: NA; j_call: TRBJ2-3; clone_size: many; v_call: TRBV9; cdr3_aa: CASSPFGGSTDTQYF; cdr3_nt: TGTGCCAGCAGCCCGTTCGGCGGGAGCACAGATACGCAGTATTTT
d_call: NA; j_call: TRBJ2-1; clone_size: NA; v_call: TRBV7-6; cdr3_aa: CASSMERLNNEQFF; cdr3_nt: TGTGCCAGCAGCATGGAACGGCTAAACAATGAGCAGTTCTTC
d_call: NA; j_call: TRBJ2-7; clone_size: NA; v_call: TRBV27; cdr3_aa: CASGLLGSYEQYF; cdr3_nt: TGTGCCAGCGGTTTATTGGGCTCCTACGAGCAGTACTTC
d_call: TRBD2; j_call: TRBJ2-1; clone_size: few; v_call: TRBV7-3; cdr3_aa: CASSLSGTSGIYNEQFF; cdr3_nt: TGTGCCAGCAGCTTATCCGGGACTAGCGGGATCTACAATGAGCAGTTCTTC
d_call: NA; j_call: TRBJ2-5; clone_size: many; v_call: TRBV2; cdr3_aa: CASSEGQFQETQYF; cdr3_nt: TGTGCCAGCAGTGAAGGGCAGTTCCAAGAGACCCAGTACTTC
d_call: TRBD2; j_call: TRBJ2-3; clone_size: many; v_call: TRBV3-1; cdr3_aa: CASSPWTSGDTQYF; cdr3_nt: TGTGCCAGCAGCCCATGGACTAGCGGGGATACGCAGTATTTT
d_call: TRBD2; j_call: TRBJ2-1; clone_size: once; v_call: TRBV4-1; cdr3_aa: CASSQDPTGRGNEQFF; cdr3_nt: TGCGCCAGCAGCCAAGATCCAACGGGGCGGGGGAATGAGCAGTTCTTC
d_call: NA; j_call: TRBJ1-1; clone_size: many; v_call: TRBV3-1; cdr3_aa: CASSTGTRRLRTEAFF; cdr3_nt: TGTGCCAGCAGCACCGGTACGAGGCGGCTGAGGACTGAAGCTTTCTTT
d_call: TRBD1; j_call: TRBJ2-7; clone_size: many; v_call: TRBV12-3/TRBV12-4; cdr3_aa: CASSLNTGGGRQYF; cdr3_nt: TGTGCCAGCAGTTTAAATACAGGGGGCGGTCGGCAGTACTTC
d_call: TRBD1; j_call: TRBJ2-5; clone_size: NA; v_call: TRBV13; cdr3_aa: CASGRQGSGETQYF; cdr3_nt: TGTGCCAGCGGTAGACAGGGGAGTGGTGAGACCCAGTACTTC
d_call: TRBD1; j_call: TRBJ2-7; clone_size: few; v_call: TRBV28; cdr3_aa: CASSLDRGPLQQYF; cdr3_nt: TGTGCCAGCAGTCTGGACAGGGGACCATTGCAGCAGTACTTC
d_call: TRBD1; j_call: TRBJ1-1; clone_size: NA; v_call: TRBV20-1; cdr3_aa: CSASDRANTEAFF; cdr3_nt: TGCAGTGCGAGCGACAGGGCGAACACTGAAGCTTTCTTT
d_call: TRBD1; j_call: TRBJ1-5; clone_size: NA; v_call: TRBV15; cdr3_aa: CATSKKRDSQPQHF; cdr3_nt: TGTGCCACCAGCAAGAAACGGGACAGCCAGCCCCAGCATTTT
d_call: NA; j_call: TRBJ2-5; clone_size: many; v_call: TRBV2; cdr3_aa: CASRVFGETQYF; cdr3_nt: TGTGCCAGCAGGGTGTTCGGGGAGACCCAGTACTTC
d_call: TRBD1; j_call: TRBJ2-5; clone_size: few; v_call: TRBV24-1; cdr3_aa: CATRRGQGETQYF; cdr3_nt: TGTGCCACCAGGCGGGGACAGGGGGAGACCCAGTACTTC